This TCR beta chain was found in a study of T cell responses to AZD1222 COVID-19 vaccine. Across the study: The study pooled second doses at about 4 or about 12 weeks.

Germline V gives CDR1 MNHEY, CDR2 SMNVEV (reference sequence). The CDR3 has 16 amino acids. Germline trimming cut 6 bases from V and 4 bases from J; bases unmatched to any gene: 9. Profiled with immunoSEQ multiplex PCR; TCRdb holds only in-frame clones, not every one. The data contain 100,000 or so clones, approximately 91% of them singletons. Comment on this clone: The antigen is undetermined.

Study-wide findings and caveats: The peak T cell response came first, and repertoires were sampled only after it. Spike regions recognized by vaccine-associated CD4 TCRs spanned the protein, led by 160-218 and 743-854. Donors skewed white British and female; clonal diversity was possibly underestimated.

The sequences come from peripheral blood, collected on day 0 of AZD1222 vaccination. The V and J genes are TRBV27 and TRBJ2-1; the match to TRBD1 covers 10 bases. The sequence came from an adult in good health. The chain's CDR3 is CASRITGTGDYNEQFF. CDR3 DNA sequence: TGTGCCAGCAGAATTACCGGGACAGGGGATTACAATGAGCAGTTCTTC.